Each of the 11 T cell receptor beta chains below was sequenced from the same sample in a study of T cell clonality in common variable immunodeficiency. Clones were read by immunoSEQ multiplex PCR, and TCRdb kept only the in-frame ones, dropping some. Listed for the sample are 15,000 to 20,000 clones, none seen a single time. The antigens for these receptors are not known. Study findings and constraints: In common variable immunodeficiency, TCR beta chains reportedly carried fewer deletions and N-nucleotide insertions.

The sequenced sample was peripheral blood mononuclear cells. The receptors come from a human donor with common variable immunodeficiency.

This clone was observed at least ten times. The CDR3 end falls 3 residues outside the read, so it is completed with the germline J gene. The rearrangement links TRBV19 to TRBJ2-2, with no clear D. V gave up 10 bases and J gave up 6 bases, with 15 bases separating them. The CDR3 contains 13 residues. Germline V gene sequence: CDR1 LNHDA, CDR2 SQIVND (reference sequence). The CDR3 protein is CATSVGWPGELFF. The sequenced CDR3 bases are TGTGCCACCTCGGTAGGGTGGCCCGGGGAG.

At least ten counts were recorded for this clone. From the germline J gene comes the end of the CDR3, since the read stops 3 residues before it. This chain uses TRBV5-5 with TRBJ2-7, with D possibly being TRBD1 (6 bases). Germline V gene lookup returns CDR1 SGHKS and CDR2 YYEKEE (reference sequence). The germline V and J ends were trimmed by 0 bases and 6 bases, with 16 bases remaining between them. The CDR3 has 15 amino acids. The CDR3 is CASSLAPQGPAEQYF. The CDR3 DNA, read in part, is TGTGCCAGCAGCTTGGCACCACAGGGTCCTGCCGAG. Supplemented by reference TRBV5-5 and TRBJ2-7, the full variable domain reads DAGVTQSPTHLIKTRGQQVTLRCSPISGHKSVSWYQQVLGQGPQFIFQYYEKEERGRGNFPDRFSARQFPNYSSELNVNALLLGDSALYLCASSLAPQGPAEQYFGPGTRLTVT.

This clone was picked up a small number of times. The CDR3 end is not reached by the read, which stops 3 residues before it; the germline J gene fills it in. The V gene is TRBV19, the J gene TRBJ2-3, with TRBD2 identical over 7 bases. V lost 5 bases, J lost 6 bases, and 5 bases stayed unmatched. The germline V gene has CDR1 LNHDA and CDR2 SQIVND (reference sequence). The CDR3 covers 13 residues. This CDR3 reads CASSAREWDTQYF. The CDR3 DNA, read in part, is TGTGCCAGTAGTGCGCGGGAGTGGGATACG.

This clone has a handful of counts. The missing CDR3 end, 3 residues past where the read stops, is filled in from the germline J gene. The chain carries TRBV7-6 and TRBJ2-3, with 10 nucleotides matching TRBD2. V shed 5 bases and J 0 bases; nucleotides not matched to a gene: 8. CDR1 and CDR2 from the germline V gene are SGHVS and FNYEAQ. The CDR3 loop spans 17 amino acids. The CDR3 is CASSPRTSGFSTDTQYF. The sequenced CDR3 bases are TGTGCCAGCAGCCCACGGACTAGCGGCTTTAGCACAGATACG. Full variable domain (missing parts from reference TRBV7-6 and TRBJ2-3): GAGVSQSPRYKVTKRGQDVALRCDPISGHVSLYWYRQALGQGPEFLTYFNYEAQQDKSGLPNDRFSAERPEGSISTLTIQRTEQRDSAMYRCASSPRTSGFSTDTQYFGPGTRLTVL.

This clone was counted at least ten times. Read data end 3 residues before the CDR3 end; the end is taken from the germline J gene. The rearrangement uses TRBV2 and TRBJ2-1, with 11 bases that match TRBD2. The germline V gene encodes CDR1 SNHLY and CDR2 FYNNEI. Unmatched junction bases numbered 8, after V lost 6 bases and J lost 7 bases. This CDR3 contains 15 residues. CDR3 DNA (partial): TGTGCCAGCAGACCGACTAGCGGGAAGTCGAATGAG. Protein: CASRPTSGKSNE. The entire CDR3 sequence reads CASRPTSGKSNEQFF.

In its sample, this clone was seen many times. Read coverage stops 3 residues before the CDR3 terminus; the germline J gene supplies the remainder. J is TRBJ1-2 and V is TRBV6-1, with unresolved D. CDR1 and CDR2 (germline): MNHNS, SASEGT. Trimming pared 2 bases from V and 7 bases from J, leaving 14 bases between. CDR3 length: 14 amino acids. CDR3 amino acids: CASSESSTRGGYTF. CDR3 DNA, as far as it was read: TGTGCCAGCAGTGAAAGTTCTACCCGGGGTGGC.

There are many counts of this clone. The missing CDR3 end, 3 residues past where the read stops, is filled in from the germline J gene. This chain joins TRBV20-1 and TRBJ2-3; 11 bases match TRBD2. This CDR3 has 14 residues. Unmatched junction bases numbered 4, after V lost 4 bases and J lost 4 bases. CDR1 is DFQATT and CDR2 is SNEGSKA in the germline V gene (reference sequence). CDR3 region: CSAISGRAADTQYF. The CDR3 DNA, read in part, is TGCAGTGCTATTAGCGGGAGGGCCGCAGATACG.

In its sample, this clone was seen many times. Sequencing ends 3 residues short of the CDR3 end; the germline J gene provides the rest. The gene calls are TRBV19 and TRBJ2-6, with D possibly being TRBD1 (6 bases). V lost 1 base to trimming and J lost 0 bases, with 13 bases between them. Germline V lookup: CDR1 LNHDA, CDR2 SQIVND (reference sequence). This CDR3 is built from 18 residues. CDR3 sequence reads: CASSIGPGAHSGANVLTF. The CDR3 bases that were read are TGTGCCAGTAGTATAGGCCCAGGGGCCCACTCTGGGGCCAACGTC.

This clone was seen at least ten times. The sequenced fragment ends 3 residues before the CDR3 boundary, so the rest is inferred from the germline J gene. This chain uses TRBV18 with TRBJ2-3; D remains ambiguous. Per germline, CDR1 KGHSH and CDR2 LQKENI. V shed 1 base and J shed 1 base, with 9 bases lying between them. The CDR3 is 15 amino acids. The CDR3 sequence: CASSPRADGTDTQYF. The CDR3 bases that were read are TGTGCCAGCTCACCACGGGCAGACGGCACAGATACG.

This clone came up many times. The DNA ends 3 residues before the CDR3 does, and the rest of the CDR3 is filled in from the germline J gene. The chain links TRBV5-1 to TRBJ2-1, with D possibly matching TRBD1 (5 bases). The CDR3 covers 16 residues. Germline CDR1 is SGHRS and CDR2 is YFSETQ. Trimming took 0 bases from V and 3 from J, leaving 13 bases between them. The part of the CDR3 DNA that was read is TGCGCCAGCAGCTTGGGTGACAGTCCTAGCTACAATGAG. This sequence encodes CASSLGDSPSYNE. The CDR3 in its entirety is CASSLGDSPSYNEQFF.

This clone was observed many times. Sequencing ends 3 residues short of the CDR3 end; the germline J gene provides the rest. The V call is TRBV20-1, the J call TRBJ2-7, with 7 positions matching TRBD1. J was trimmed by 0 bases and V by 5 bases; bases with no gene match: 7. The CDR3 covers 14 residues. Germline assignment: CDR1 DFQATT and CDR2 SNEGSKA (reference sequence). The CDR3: CSALRQGLSYEQYF. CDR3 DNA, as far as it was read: TGCAGTGCTCTCCGACAGGGTCTCTCCTACGAG.